Listed here are 31 T cell receptor beta chains from one sample, sequenced in a study of blood T cells in healthy people across ages. Primed by a sample-barcoded 5' primer and a J-beta primer mix, a second PCR proceeded for about 7 to 12 cycles. MiXCR, applied by TCRdb to the 5' RACE reads, yields one record per CDR3 protein. Among approximately 1,000,000 distinct CDR3 sequences listed, 35% to 50% were seen once. The material sequenced was blood. The receptors shown here come from a woman aged 60-75 years in good health.

The rearrangement uses TRBV5-1 and TRBJ2-3, with TRBD1 matching 7 bases. J gave up 0 bases and V 1 base, and 5 bases lay outside the gene matches. The CDR3 is 16 amino acids. Germline CDR1 SGHRS, CDR2 YFSETQ. The CDR3 DNA follows: TGCGCCAGCAGCTTGATCTCGACAGGGAGCACAGATACGCAGTATTTT. Amino acid sequence: CASSLISTGSTDTQYF.

The chain is built from TRBV11-2 and TRBJ2-7; 7 positions agree with TRBD1. V shed 6 bases and J 0 bases; nucleotides not matched to a gene: 14. Germline CDR1 reads SGHAT; CDR2 reads FQNNGV. This CDR3 comprises 17 residues. CDR3 residues: CASRHRVTGVFSYEQYF. CDR3 DNA: TGTGCCAGCAGACACAGGGTTACAGGGGTTTTCTCCTACGAGCAGTACTTC.

CDR3 region: CASSQSLDYGYTF. DNA for the CDR3: TGTGCCAGCAGCCAGAGCCTCGACTATGGCTACACCTTC. This chain links TRBV16 with TRBJ1-2; D not certain. Looked up from germline, CDR1 is KGHSY and CDR2 is FQNENV. This CDR3 contains 13 residues. Deletions cut 3 bases from V and 3 bases from J, with 8 bases between.

This chain connects TRBV7-9 to TRBJ2-1, with TRBD2 matching 9 bases. The CDR3 contains 14 residues. V trimming: 5 bases; J trimming: 6 bases; junction bases outside the gene matches: 5. Germline loops: CDR1 SEHNR, CDR2 FQNEAQ (reference sequence). CDR3 region: CASSAGGGINEQFF. The CDR3 nucleotides are TGTGCCAGCAGCGCGGGAGGGGGGATCAATGAGCAGTTCTTC. Full variable domain (rest looked up from reference TRBV7-9 and TRBJ2-1): DTGVSQNPRHKITKRGQNVTFRCDPISEHNRLYWYRQTLGQGPEFLTYFQNEAQLEKSRLLSDRFSAERPKGSFSTLEIQRTEQGDSAMYLCASSAGGGINEQFFGPGTRLTVL.

This clonotype has just one count. The rearrangement links TRBV12-3 or TRBV12-4 to TRBJ2-5; 8 bases are a match to TRBD2. The CDR3 is made up of 14 amino acids. V was clipped by 5 bases and J by 11 bases; unmatched bases: 13. The CDR3 sequence is CASSRGAGAREQYF. For the CDR3, the DNA is TGTGCCAGCAGTCGGGGAGCGGGAGCGCGTGAGCAGTACTTC.

There are a few counts of this clonotype. V usage is TRBV5-6 and J usage is TRBJ1-2; the D is unclear. Germline V gene lookup returns CDR1 SGHDT and CDR2 YYEEEE. V gave up 4 bases and J gave up 6 bases, with 13 bases separating them. The length of the CDR3 is 13 residues. Here the CDR3 DNA reads TGTGCCAGCAGCCACGCCCGGACTCATGGCTACACCTTC. Amino acid sequence: CASSHARTHGYTF.

This CDR3 reads CASSSLKEQFF. DNA for the CDR3: TGCGCCAGCAGCTCGCTTAAGGAGCAGTTCTTC. V and J are TRBV5-1 and TRBJ2-1; D is unresolved. Per germline, CDR1 SGHRS and CDR2 YFSETQ. The V end lost 3 bases, the J end lost 10 bases, and 8 bases lay between the germline ends. CDR3 length equals 11 residues.

The chain couples TRBV29-1 to TRBJ2-3, with D perhaps TRBD1 (6 bases). From germline, CDR1 is SQVTM and CDR2 ANQGSEA. The CDR3 contains 14 residues. CDR3 sequence reads: CGGAQGTSTDTQYF. Here the CDR3 DNA reads TGCGGCGGCGCACAGGGAACTAGCACAGATACGCAGTATTTT.

The V call is TRBV20-1, the J call TRBJ2-1; TRBD2 aligns across 14 bases. Germline V gene lookup returns CDR1 DFQATT and CDR2 SNEGSKA (reference sequence). The CDR3 is 17 residues long. Trimming cost V 3 bases and J 0 bases; bases outside gene matches: 4. Written as DNA, the CDR3 is TGCAGTGCTAGGGGACTAGCGGGAGTTCTCTCCTACAATGAGCAGTTCTTC. Amino acid sequence: CSARGLAGVLSYNEQFF.

V usage is TRBV29-1 and J usage is TRBJ2-5, with a weak D call TRBD2 (7 bases). CDR3 length: 15 amino acids. V was shortened by 4 bases and J by 5 bases, with 20 bases between the two germline ends. Looked up from germline, CDR1 is SQVTM and CDR2 is ANQGSEA. The CDR3 DNA reads as TGCAGCGTTGGAGGGGCCCGGGGGGCGTCGGAGACCCAGTACTTC. It is translated as CSVGGARGASETQYF. The full variable domain, in which reference TRBV29-1 and TRBJ2-5 provide the parts outside the CDR3, is SAVISQKPSRDICQRGTSLTIQCQVDSQVTMMFWYRQQPGQSLTLIATANQGSEATYESGFVIDKFPISRPNLTFSTLTVSNMSPEDSSIYLCSVGGARGASETQYFGPGTRLLVL.

CDR3 nucleotides: TGTGCCAGCAGCTTAGGTCCTTCGGGACTACGCACAGATACGCAGTATTTT. This codes for CASSLGPSGLRTDTQYF. The chain links TRBV7-3 to TRBJ2-3, with 7 bases lining up with TRBD2. Losses at the gene ends were 2 bases for V and 1 base for J; bases not matched to a gene: 9. Germline CDR1 is SGHTA and CDR2 is FQGTGA. This CDR3 is built from 17 residues.

This rearrangement joins TRBV6-5 to TRBJ2-7, with 9 bases fitting TRBD1. CDR1 and CDR2 from the germline V gene are MNHEY and SVGAGI. This CDR3 is 14 amino acids long. The V gene end was trimmed by 6 bases and the J gene end by 4 bases; junction bases not matched to a gene: 7. The CDR3 coding sequence is TGTGCCAGCAGAAGAAGGGACAGGGAATACGAGCAGTACTTC. It codes for CASRRRDREYEQYF.

This chain connects TRBV20-1 to TRBJ1-2; 7 bases line up with TRBD1. With V trimmed by 4 bases and J by 2 bases, 7 bases remained unmatched. Germline V gene sequence: CDR1 DFQATT, CDR2 SNEGSKA (reference sequence). The CDR3 extends over 14 amino acids. The CDR3 DNA follows: TGCAGTGCTACGCTCCCGACAGGGAACTATGGCTACACCTTC. It yields the protein CSATLPTGNYGYTF.

The chain recombines TRBV29-1 with TRBJ2-1; D is possibly TRBD1 (6 bases). With 6 bases removed from V and 9 bases from J, the gap between germline ends came to 12 bases. CDR1 and CDR2 from the germline V gene are SQVTM and ANQGSEA. The CDR3 is 11 amino acids. CDR3 region: CSVGQTGEQFF. CDR3 in DNA: TGCAGCGTGGGACAAACGGGTGAGCAGTTCTTC.

This clonotype was seen a handful of times. The J gene is TRBJ2-5, the V gene TRBV21-1; the table's D call of TRBD1 was not tested on the DNA. TRBV21-1 is noted as a pseudogene. The CDR3 runs to 13 residues. CDR3 in amino acids: CANGSGGQETQYF. In DNA, the CDR3 is TGTGCCAATGGGTCAGGGGGCCAAGAGACCCAGTACTTC.

This clonotype has only a few counts. The chain carries TRBV10-1 and TRBJ2-5, with 12 positions matching TRBD2. The end of the DNA fits TRBJ2-7 better, so the J call may be wrong. Germline CDR1 reads WNHNN; CDR2 reads SYGVQD (reference sequence). The CDR3 spans 14 residues. The CDR3 nucleotides are TGCGCCAGCAGTCCTAGCGGGAGGGTCGACGAGCAGTACTTC. Translated, it gives CASSPSGRVDEQYF.

Only a few counts were recorded for this clonotype. V gene TRBV7-2 combines with J gene TRBJ2-7, with 8 bases lining up with TRBD1. V was clipped by 5 bases and J by 3 bases; unmatched bases: 6. Germline CDR1 SGHTA, CDR2 FQGNSA. The CDR3 loop spans 14 amino acids. CDR3 nucleotides: TGTGCCAGCAGCCTACCCACAGGGGGCTACGAGCAGTACTTC. Encoded protein: CASSLPTGGYEQYF.

This clonotype came up many times. The chain links TRBV9 to TRBJ2-1; D might be TRBD1 (5 bases). Trimming took off 0 bases at V and 0 bases at J, with 16 bases between the two ends. Germline V CDR1 and CDR2: SGDLS, YYNGEE. The CDR3 sequence is 18 residues long. CDR3 DNA: TGTGCCAGCAGCGTAGCTCTCCAGACAGCTGACTCCTACAATGAGCAGTTCTTC. It translates to CASSVALQTADSYNEQFF.

V usage is TRBV27 and J usage is TRBJ2-7, with 12 bases aligning to TRBD1. Looked up from germline, CDR1 is MNHEY and CDR2 is SMNVEV (reference sequence). This CDR3 comprises 14 residues. With V trimmed by 6 bases and J by 4 bases, 4 bases remained unmatched. The CDR3 DNA reads as TGTGCCAGCAGGAAGGGACAGGGGGCTTACGAGCAGTACTTC. This gives the protein CASRKGQGAYEQYF.

V is TRBV20-1 and J is TRBJ2-7; D possibly matches TRBD1 or TRBD2 (5 bases each). Per germline, CDR1 DFQATT and CDR2 SNEGSKA (reference sequence). V dropped 4 bases and J dropped 0 bases, with 19 bases sitting between them. CDR3 length: 16 amino acids. The CDR3 loop reads CSATPRKRGFSYEQYF. DNA for the CDR3: TGCAGTGCTACGCCTAGAAAACGGGGCTTCTCCTACGAGCAGTACTTC.

Concerning this clonotype: The germline gene is not matched at one end of the junction; a read error may be the cause. This sequence joins TRBV20-1 and TRBJ2-3, with D perhaps assigned TRBD1 or TRBD2 (5 bases each). This CDR3 is built from 13 residues. Germline V gene lookup returns CDR1 DFQATT and CDR2 SNEGSKA (reference sequence). This CDR3 reads CSASGTTTGTQYF. CDR3 DNA: TGCAGTGCTAGTGGGACCACCACAGGTACGCAGTATTTT.

The CDR3 coding sequence is TGTGCCACCAGCATGGAGTCGGGCGGGACAATTCCCTACGAGCAGTACTTC. It is translated as CATSMESGGTIPYEQYF. The chain links TRBV15 to TRBJ2-7; tentatively, D is TRBD1 or TRBD2 (6 bases each). Germline V gene data show CDR1 as LNHNV and CDR2 as YYDKDF (reference sequence). The CDR3 is made up of 17 amino acids. Between the trimmed V and J ends, which lost 4 bases and 2 bases, there was a span of 21 bases.

This clonotype showed up just a few times. The rearrangement links TRBV12-3 or TRBV12-4 to TRBJ2-4; no definite D call. The CDR3 sequence is 12 residues long. The V and J ends lost 3 bases and 7 bases respectively, with 7 bases between them. The CDR3 loop is CASSFSFNIQYF. CDR3 DNA: TGTGCCAGCAGTTTCTCGTTCAACATTCAGTACTTC.

This chain uses TRBV4-1 with TRBJ2-3, with D tentatively TRBD2 (6 bases). This CDR3 region has 16 residues. Germline V lookup: CDR1 MGHRA, CDR2 YSYEKL. V gave up 0 bases and J gave up 1 base, with 11 bases separating them. The DNA of the CDR3 is TGCGCCAGCAGCCAAGAACCGGGAGATGGCACAGATACGCAGTATTTT. Its protein is CASSQEPGDGTDTQYF.

This sequence joins TRBV29-1 and TRBJ2-7; D is uncertain. V lost 4 bases and J lost 0, with 7 bases in between. CDR3 length: 12 residues. Germline assignment: CDR1 SQVTM and CDR2 ANQGSEA. The CDR3 region is CSVGRFSYEQYF. CDR3 nucleotide sequence: TGCAGCGTTGGGCGGTTCTCCTACGAGCAGTACTTC.

This clonotype was recorded a few times. The chain joins TRBV12-3 or TRBV12-4 to TRBJ2-7; 7 positions match TRBD2. V shed 5 bases and J 4 bases; nucleotides not matched to a gene: 11. The CDR3 extends over 15 amino acids. CDR3 in amino acids: CASSPKRTSLYEQYF. The CDR3, as DNA: TGTGCCAGCAGTCCGAAGCGGACTAGTTTGTACGAGCAGTACTTC.

The chain employs TRBV7-6 and TRBJ2-1, with D maybe TRBD2 (6 bases). Trimming took 5 bases from V and 8 from J, leaving 19 bases between them. The length of the CDR3 is 15 residues. Germline V lookup: CDR1 SGHVS, CDR2 FNYEAQ. The CDR3 DNA follows: TGTGCCAGCAGCGGGAGGACCTTAACCGCTGATGAGCAGTTCTTC. This gives the protein CASSGRTLTADEQFF.

A remark on this clonotype: At one end the junction does not follow the germline gene, possibly because of a read error. The chain has TRBV5-1 and TRBJ2-1; 10 positions match TRBD2. Germline CDR1 SGHRS, CDR2 YFSETQ. The CDR3 sequence is 15 residues long. The CDR3 here is CASSWLAGVNNEQFF. The CDR3 bases are TGCGCCAGCAGCTGGCTAGCGGGAGTCAACAACGAGCAGTTCTTC.

This chain links TRBV7-2 with TRBJ2-7; weak D call: TRBD1 (6 bases). Per the germline V gene, CDR1 is SGHTA and CDR2 is FQGNSA. The germline V and J ends were trimmed by 1 base and 2 bases, with 15 bases remaining between them. This CDR3 contains 16 residues. DNA for the CDR3: TGTGCCAGCAGCTTAGTCGGCGGACAGTCGACCTACGAGCAGTACTTC. Its protein is CASSLVGGQSTYEQYF.

V gene TRBV7-3 combines with J gene TRBJ1-2, with a tentative D call TRBD1 (5 bases). The CDR3 has 15 residues. Trimming pared 5 bases from V and 4 bases from J, leaving 17 bases between. The germline CDR1 and CDR2 sequences are SGHTA and FQGTGA. The CDR3 loop is CASSIQGRGIYGYTF. CDR3 DNA sequence: TGTGCCAGCAGCATTCAGGGACGGGGCATCTATGGCTACACCTTC.

This clonotype was seen many times. The rearrangement uses TRBV18 and TRBJ2-7; 8 bases match TRBD2. The germline gives CDR1 KGHSH, CDR2 LQKENI. The CDR3 extends over 13 amino acids. With 8 bases clipped from V and 3 bases from J, the junction kept 6 bases outside the gene matches. CDR3 protein: CASSAGTSYEQYF. CDR3 nucleotides: TGTGCCAGCAGTGCCGGGACTAGCTACGAGCAGTACTTC.